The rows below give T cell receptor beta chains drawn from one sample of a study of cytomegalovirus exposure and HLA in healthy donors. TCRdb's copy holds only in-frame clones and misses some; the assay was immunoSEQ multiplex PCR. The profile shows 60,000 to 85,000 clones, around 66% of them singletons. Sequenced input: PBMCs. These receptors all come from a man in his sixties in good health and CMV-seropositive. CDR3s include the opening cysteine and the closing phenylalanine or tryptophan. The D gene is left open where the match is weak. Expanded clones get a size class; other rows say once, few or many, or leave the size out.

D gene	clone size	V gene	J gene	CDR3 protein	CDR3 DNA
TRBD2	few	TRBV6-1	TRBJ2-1	CASSLAVYNEQFF	TGTGCCAGCAGCCTAGCGGTTTACAATGAGCAGTTCTTC
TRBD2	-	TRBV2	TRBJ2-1	CASSENLAANEQFF	TGTGCCAGCAGTGAAAATCTAGCGGCCAATGAGCAGTTCTTC
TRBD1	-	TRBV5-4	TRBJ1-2	CASSLGAGQGSSGYTF	TGTGCCAGCAGCTTGGGGGCGGGACAGGGAAGCAGCGGCTACACCTTC
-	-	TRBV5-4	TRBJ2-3	CASSSPDTSTDTQYF	TGTGCCAGCAGTAGTCCGGACACAAGCACAGATACGCAGTATTTT
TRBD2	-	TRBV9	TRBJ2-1	CASSPSEREHVGQFF	TGTGCCAGCAGCCCTTCGGAGCGGGAGCATGTAGGGCAGTTCTTC
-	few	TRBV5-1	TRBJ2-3	CASSLGGPSTDTQYF	TGCGCCAGCAGCTTGGGCGGTCCTAGCACAGATACGCAGTATTTT
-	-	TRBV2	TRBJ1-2	CASSEDGHGGYTF	TGTGCCAGCAGTGAAGATGGACACGGAGGCTACACCTTC
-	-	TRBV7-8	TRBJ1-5	CASSLMDPIGISNQPQHF	TGTGCCAGCAGCTTAATGGATCCCATCGGGATTAGCAATCAGCCCCAGCATTTT
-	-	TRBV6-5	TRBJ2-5	CASSYKRGATQYF	TGTGCCAGCAGTTATAAGAGAGGTGCGACCCAGTACTTC
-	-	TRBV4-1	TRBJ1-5	CASSQVPKIMYRYNQPQHF	TGCGCCAGCAGCCAAGTTCCAAAGATAATGTACAGATACAATCAGCCCCAGCATTTT
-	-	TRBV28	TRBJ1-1	CASRAQGFGEAFF	TGTGCCAGCAGGGCCCAGGGGTTCGGTGAAGCTTTCTTT
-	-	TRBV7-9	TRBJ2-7	CASSPTGFGEQYF	TGTGCCAGCAGCCCCACAGGGTTTGGCGAGCAGTACTTC
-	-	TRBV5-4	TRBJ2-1	CASSLNTGAYNEQFF	TGTGCCAGCAGCTTAAACACCGGGGCCTACAATGAGCAGTTCTTC
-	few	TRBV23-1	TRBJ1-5	CASSQSVSYQPQHF	TGCGCCAGCAGTCAATCTGTGAGTTATCAGCCCCAGCATTTT
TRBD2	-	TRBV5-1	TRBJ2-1	CASSLVLAGGTYNEQFF	TGCGCCAGCAGCTTGGTACTAGCGGGAGGGACCTACAATGAGCAGTTCTTC
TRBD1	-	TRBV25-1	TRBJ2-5	CASTQGAVGETQYF	TGTGCCAGCACACAGGGGGCGGTCGGAGAGACCCAGTACTTC
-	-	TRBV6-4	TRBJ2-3	CASSASPARADTQYF	TGTGCCAGCAGTGCGTCCCCCGCCAGGGCAGATACGCAGTATTTT
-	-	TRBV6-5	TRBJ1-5	CASSYSRDSNQPQHF	TGTGCCAGCAGTTACTCGAGAGATAGCAATCAGCCCCAGCATTTT
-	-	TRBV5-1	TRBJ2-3	CASSLEPPPGTQYF	TGCGCCAGCAGCTTGGAGCCTCCGCCGGGTACGCAGTATTTT
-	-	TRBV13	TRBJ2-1	CASSPSGGQGYNEQFF	TGTGCCAGCAGCCCCTCGGGGGGACAAGGATACAATGAGCAGTTCTTC
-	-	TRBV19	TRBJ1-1	CASSYSGFTEAFF	TGTGCCAGTAGTTATTCAGGCTTCACTGAAGCTTTCTTT
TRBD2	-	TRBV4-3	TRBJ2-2	CASSQDSRLAGYTGELFF	TGCGCCAGCAGCCAAGACTCCCGGCTAGCGGGCTACACCGGGGAGCTGTTTTTT